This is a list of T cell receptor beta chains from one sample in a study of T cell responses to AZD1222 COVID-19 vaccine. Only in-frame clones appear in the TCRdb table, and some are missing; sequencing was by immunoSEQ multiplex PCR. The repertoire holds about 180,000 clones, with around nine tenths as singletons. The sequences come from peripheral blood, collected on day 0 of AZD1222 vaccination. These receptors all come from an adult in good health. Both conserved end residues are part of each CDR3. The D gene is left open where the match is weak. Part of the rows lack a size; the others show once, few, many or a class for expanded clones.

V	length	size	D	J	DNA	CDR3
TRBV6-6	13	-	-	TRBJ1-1	TGTGCCAGCAGTTTCGAGTTGGACGGGGAGTCTTTCTTT	CASSFELDGESFF
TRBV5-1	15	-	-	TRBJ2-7	TGCGCCAGCAGCAGGGAGGTAGCGCCGTCCTACGAGCAGTACTTC	CASSREVAPSYEQYF
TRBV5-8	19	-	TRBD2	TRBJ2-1	TGTGCCAGCAGATCGACGGGACTAGCGGGGGGGTACTCCTACAATGAGCAGTTCTTC	CASRSTGLAGGYSYNEQFF
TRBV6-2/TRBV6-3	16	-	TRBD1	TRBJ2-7	TGTGCCAGCAGTTACAAGGGGACAGGGGGAAACTACGAGCAGTACTTC	CASSYKGTGGNYEQYF
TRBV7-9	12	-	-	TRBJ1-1	TGTGCCAGCAGCCTCACCGACACTGAAGCTTTCTTT	CASSLTDTEAFF
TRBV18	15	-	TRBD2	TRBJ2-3	TGTGCCAGCTCCGGGACTAGCGGGGGAGTAGATACGCAGTATTTT	CASSGTSGGVDTQYF
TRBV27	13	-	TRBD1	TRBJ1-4	TGTGCCAGCAGACTGGACAGGGGTGAAAAACTGTTTTTT	CASRLDRGEKLFF
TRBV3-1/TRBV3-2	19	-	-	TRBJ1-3	TGTGCCAGCAGCCTACCCGGGAGGGGGGACTCCTACTCTGGAAACACCATATATTTT	CASSLPGRGDSYSGNTIYF
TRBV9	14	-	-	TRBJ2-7	TGTGCCAGCAGCGTAGCCGGGGGCCCCTACGAGCAGTACTTC	CASSVAGGPYEQYF
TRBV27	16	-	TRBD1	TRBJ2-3	TGTGCCAGCAGTCCCACCCACCGACAGGGGCTCGGTACGCAGTATTTT	CASSPTHRQGLGTQYF
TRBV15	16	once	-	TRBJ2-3	TGTGCCACCAGCAATGCGAGGGGGGCTAAATCAGATACGCAGTATTTT	CATSNARGAKSDTQYF
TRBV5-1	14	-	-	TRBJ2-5	TGCGCCAGCTCCGACCGGGACGAACAAGAGACCCAGTACTTC	CASSDRDEQETQYF
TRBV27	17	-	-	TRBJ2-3	TGTGCCAGCAGTTACGAGGCAGGCACCCTCGGGGCAGATACGCAGTATTTT	CASSYEAGTLGADTQYF
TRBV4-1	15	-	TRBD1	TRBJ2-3	TGCGCCAGCAGCCAAGGGGGGACAGCGTACGGTCTGCAGTATTTT	CASSQGGTAYGLQYF
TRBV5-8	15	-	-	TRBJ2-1	TGTGCCAGCAGCTTGGAGGGAAACTCCTACAATGAGCAGTTCTTC	CASSLEGNSYNEQFF
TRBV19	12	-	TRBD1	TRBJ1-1	TGTGCCAGTAAGACAGGGGGAAGGGGAGCTTTCTTT	CASKTGGRGAFF
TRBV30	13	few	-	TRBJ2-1	TGTGCCTGGAGTAAGGCGGGGTACAATGAGCAGTTCTTC	CAWSKAGYNEQFF
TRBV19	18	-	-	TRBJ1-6	TGTGCCAGTAGTATAGGATTGAGAGGGAGCTCCTATAATTCACCCCTCCACTTT	CASSIGLRGSSYNSPLHF
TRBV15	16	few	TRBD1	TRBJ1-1	TGTGCCACCAGCAGAGTAGGGACAGGGAGGGACACTGAAGCTTTCTTT	CATSRVGTGRDTEAFF
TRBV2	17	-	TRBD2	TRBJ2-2	TGTGCCAGCAGTGACCGCCTAGCGGGGGTGAACACCGGGGAGCTGTTTTTT	CASSDRLAGVNTGELFF
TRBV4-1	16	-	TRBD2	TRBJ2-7	TGCGCCAGCAGCCAACCCCGCGTCGGGGGGGGATACGAGCAGTACTTC	CASSQPRVGGGYEQYF
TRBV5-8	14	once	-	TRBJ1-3	TGTGCCAGCACCTTTCGGACTGCTGGAAACACCATATATTTT	CASTFRTAGNTIYF
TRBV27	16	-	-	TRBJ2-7	TGTGCCAGCAGTTCAGTCTATCCTCAAAGGGTTGGGGAGCAGTACTTC	CASSSVYPQRVGEQYF
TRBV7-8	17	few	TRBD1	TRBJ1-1	TGTGCCAGCAGCTTAGACGCCTCCGGGACAGGGGTACTTGAAGCTTTCTTT	CASSLDASGTGVLEAFF
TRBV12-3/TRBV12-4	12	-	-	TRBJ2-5	TGTGCCAGCAGTTTTGTGGGAGAGACCCAGTACTTC	CASSFVGETQYF
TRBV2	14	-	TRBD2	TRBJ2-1	TGTGCCAGCAATTACGGGGGGGCATCTGGGGAGCAGTTCTTC	CASNYGGASGEQFF
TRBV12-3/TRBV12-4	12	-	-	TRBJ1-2	TGTGCCAGCAGTTTAGTCAGCAGGGGCTACACCTTC	CASSLVSRGYTF
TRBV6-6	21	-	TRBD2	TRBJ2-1	TGTGCCAGCAGCCTTCGAGCCCCGTCTAGCGGGGGGGCCAATCGGAACAATGAGCAGTTCTTC	CASSLRAPSSGGANRNNEQFF
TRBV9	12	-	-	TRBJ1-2	TGTGCCAGCAGCGCCCCATACTATGGCTACACCTTC	CASSAPYYGYTF
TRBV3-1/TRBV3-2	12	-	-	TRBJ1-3	TGTGCCAGCAGCCCCGCAGGAAACACCATATATTTT	CASSPAGNTIYF
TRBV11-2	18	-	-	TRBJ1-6	TGTGCCAGCAGCCCCAACATACAGGGAGCCCATAATAATTCACCCCTCCACTTT	CASSPNIQGAHNNSPLHF
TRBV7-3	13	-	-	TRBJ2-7	TGTGCCAGCAGCTACGACACCTACTACGAGCAGTACTTC	CASSYDTYYEQYF
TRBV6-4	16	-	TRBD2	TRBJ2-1	TGTGCCAGCAGTGAAACTAGCGGGGGGGCGTTAAATGAGCAGTTCTTC	CASSETSGGALNEQFF
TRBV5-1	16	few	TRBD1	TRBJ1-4	TGCGCCAGCAGCTTGGGGACAGGGTGGTCCAACGAAAAACTGTTTTTT	CASSLGTGWSNEKLFF
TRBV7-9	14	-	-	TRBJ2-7	TGTGCCAGCAGCTTATTAGGGGAATCCTACGAGCAGTACTTC	CASSLLGESYEQYF
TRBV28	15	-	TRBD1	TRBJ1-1	TGTGCCAGCCGAAATGGAGGGGGACAGGGGGTTGAAGCTTTCTTT	CASRNGGGQGVEAFF
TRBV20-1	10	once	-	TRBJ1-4	TGCAGTGCTAGAGAGGAAAAACTGTTTTTT	CSAREEKLFF